A selection of T cell receptor beta chains follows, all from one sample in a study of T cells after yellow fever vaccination. MiXCR, applied by TCRdb to the 5' RACE reads, yields one record per CDR3 protein. The repertoire holds almost 600,000 distinct CDR3 sequences, 13% seen once, with 11% to 15% in the top ten. Here the sequenced sample was PBMCs, taken on the day of the yellow fever booster vaccination. All receptors come from a man aged 25-40 years who received the YFV17D yellow fever vaccine. Both conserved end residues are part of each CDR3. D genes are given only for firm matches. Size tells how often a clone was seen (once, few, many) or the class of an expanded clone, and some rows leave it out.

j_call v_call clone_size d_call cdr3_nt cdr3_aa
TRBJ1-5 TRBV20-1 few - TGCAGTGCTTCCCAGTCGAGGGGGCAGCCCCAGCATTTT CSASQSRGQPQHF
TRBJ2-5 TRBV24-1 few - TGTGCCACCAGTGATTTGGGCGCCCGACATCTACCTCAAGAGACCCAGTACTTC CATSDLGARHLPQETQYF
TRBJ2-3 TRBV7-9 few - TGTGCCAGCAGCGGCCGGGACCACACAGATACGCAGTATTTT CASSGRDHTDTQYF
TRBJ2-2 TRBV6-6 many - TGTGCCAGCAACCAGAACACCGGGGAGCTGTTTTTT CASNQNTGELFF
TRBJ1-1 TRBV7-9 few - TGTGCCAGCAGCTTCGGTCCAGACCTGAACACTGAAGCTTTCTTT CASSFGPDLNTEAFF
TRBJ1-1 TRBV20-1 - - TGCAGGCCCCCAGACACCTACCACACTGAAGCTTTCTTT CRPPDTYHTEAFF
TRBJ2-5 TRBV18 - - TGTGCCAGCTCACCACCAAGGTTGGTGAACCAAGAGACCCAGTACTTC CASSPPRLVNQETQYF
TRBJ1-1 TRBV7-6 - - TGTGCCAGCAGCCAAATGCCTGAGAACACTGAAGCTTTCTTT CASSQMPENTEAFF
TRBJ2-1 TRBV23-1 - - TGCGCCAGCAGTCAATGCCGCAATGAGCAGTTCTTC CASSQCRNEQFF
TRBJ1-2 TRBV6-2/TRBV6-3 - - TGTGCCAGCAGTTACGGCATCGATTATGGCTACACCTTC CASSYGIDYGYTF
TRBJ2-1 TRBV12-3/TRBV12-4 few TRBD2 TGTGCCAGCAGCCCCCGAGCGGGACCTTACAATGAGCAGTTCTTC CASSPRAGPYNEQFF
TRBJ2-7 TRBV14 few TRBD2 TGTGCCAGCAGGACTAGCGGGTCTGGGCTGAGCGAGCAGTACTTC CASRTSGSGLSEQYF
TRBJ1-4 TRBV29-1 few - TGCAGCGTTGTAAAGGAATCCGGGCGGGGAAAACTGTTTTTT CSVVKESGRGKLFF
TRBJ2-3 TRBV12-3/TRBV12-4 few TRBD2 TGTGCCAGCACTCGACAGGGGACTAGCGGCACAGATACGCAGTATTTT CASTRQGTSGTDTQYF
TRBJ2-1 TRBV6-1 - TRBD2 TGTGCCAGCAGGACACGATGGACTAGCGGGACTTACAATGAGCAGTTCTTC CASRTRWTSGTYNEQFF
TRBJ2-7 TRBV10-3 few - TGTGCCATCAGTGAGCCTCTTACAGGTAGCTCCTACGAGCAGTACTTC CAISEPLTGSSYEQYF